The entry below describes one TCR beta chain. No antigen is known for it. The entry originates in a study of PD-1 blockade in classical Hodgkin lymphoma. The overall study: On a schedule of every 2 weeks, patients received nivolumab 3 mg/kg intravenously.

TCRdb's table, derived via immunoSEQ multiplex PCR, lists solely in-frame clones and lacks some. The sample yields 6,000 to 8,000 clones, about nine tenths seen once. Study-wide results and caveats: Possibly reflecting disease activity or prior therapy, repertoire differences have causes that remain undefined.

The sample's time point: cycle 4 day 1 (C4D1), after around six weeks of nivolumab. Every one of the patients relapsed after autologous stem cell transplantation (brentuximab vedotin exposure was variable). The CD4+ T cells used were purified from thawed PBMCs through magnetic negative selection. The CDR3 loop spans 14 amino acids. The germline CDR1 and CDR2 sequences are MNHEY and SVGAGI. J gave up 11 bases and V 2 bases, and 9 bases lay outside the gene matches. The chain recombines TRBV6-5 with TRBJ1-2, with TRBD1 matching 9 bases. The sample was CD4+ T cells from blood, taken before the fourth cycle of nivolumab. The receptor's source is a human donor with classical Hodgkin lymphoma. CDR3 amino acids: CASSYVRTGVGYTF. The CDR3 DNA follows: TGTGCCAGCAGTTACGTAAGGACAGGGGTCGGGTACACCTTC.